The 20 T cell receptor beta chains below come from one sample, sequenced in a study of OX40 agonist ivuxolimab in advanced cancers. Sequencing used immunoSEQ multiplex PCR; TCRdb keeps in-frame clones, though not all of them. Among 50,000 to 65,000 clones listed, around 90% were seen once. The sample was CD4+ or CD8+ T cells sorted from blood, taken in a trial of the OX40 agonist ivuxolimab. The receptor set was obtained from an adult with an advanced solid tumor such as melanoma, head and neck, liver or kidney cancer.

The V call is TRBV2, the J call TRBJ1-4, with a tentative D call TRBD1 (6 bases). Germline V gives CDR1 SNHLY, CDR2 FYNNEI. V was shortened by 8 bases and J by 5 bases, with 18 bases between the two germline ends. This CDR3 contains 15 residues. DNA of the CDR3: TGTGCCAGCCAGTTTCAGACAGGATTAAATGAAAAACTGTTTTTT. Protein product: CASQFQTGLNEKLFF.

The chain has TRBV5-1 and TRBJ2-7; D call uncertain. The germline V gene has CDR1 SGHRS and CDR2 YFSETQ. The V end was cut by 3 bases, the J end by 0 bases, with 7 bases between. This CDR3 region has 13 residues. The CDR3 protein is CASSYGLSYEQYF. CDR3 nucleotide sequence: TGCGCCAGCAGCTATGGGCTCTCCTACGAGCAGTACTTC.

This rearrangement joins TRBV5-1 to TRBJ2-7; D possibly uses TRBD1 or TRBD2 (6 bases each). Germline V gene data show CDR1 as SGHRS and CDR2 as YFSETQ. The CDR3 is made up of 15 amino acids. Trimming removed 0 bases from V and 3 bases from J, with 13 bases in between. This chain's CDR3 is CASSLAGGLYYEQYF. The DNA for the CDR3 is TGCGCCAGCAGCTTGGCCGGGGGCCTTTACTACGAGCAGTACTTC.

V is TRBV6-6 and J is TRBJ1-6; D is ambiguous. Trimming cost V 4 bases and J 6 bases, with 7 bases left between them. Germline loops: CDR1 MNHNY, CDR2 SVGAGI (reference sequence). This CDR3 is built from 13 residues. The CDR3 coding sequence is TGTGCCAGCAGTTTCGGAGTTAATTCACCCCTCCACTTT. It encodes CASSFGVNSPLHF.

CDR3 coding DNA: TGTGCCAGCAGCCCCACTAGCGGGAGCAATGAGCAGTTCTTC. It specifies CASSPTSGSNEQFF. V is TRBV9 and J is TRBJ2-1; TRBD2 agrees at 11 bases. This CDR3 is 14 amino acids long. J gave up 6 bases and V 4 bases, and 3 bases lay outside the gene matches. From germline, CDR1 is SGDLS and CDR2 YYNGEE.

The V call is TRBV28, the J call TRBJ1-4, with D hard to call. Trimming removed 6 bases at V and 8 bases at J, with 16 bases between. Germline V gene lookup returns CDR1 MDHEN and CDR2 SYDVKM. This CDR3 contains 14 residues. The CDR3 DNA is TGTGCCAGCAGCCGCAGTGACCGGGAAGAAAAACTGTTTTTT. Its translation is CASSRSDREEKLFF.

The rearrangement links TRBV28 to TRBJ2-7, with TRBD1 matching over 8 bases. The CDR3 consists of 15 residues. Looked up from germline, CDR1 is MDHEN and CDR2 is SYDVKM. Unmatched junction bases numbered 4, after V lost 1 base and J lost 2 bases. The CDR3 reads CASSLLGTGTYEQYF. The CDR3 DNA sequence: TGTGCCAGCAGTTTATTAGGGACAGGTACCTACGAGCAGTACTTC.

The chain couples TRBV27 to TRBJ2-7; 13 nucleotides match TRBD2. The CDR3 contains 17 residues. Germline trimming cut 2 bases from V and 2 bases from J; bases unmatched to any gene: 6. Germline V lookup: CDR1 MNHEY, CDR2 SMNVEV (reference sequence). The CDR3 nucleotides read TGTGCCAGCAGTTTAAGGGGACTAGCGGGGTTCACCTACGAGCAGTACTTC. This encodes CASSLRGLAGFTYEQYF.

This clone was seen only once. The chain combines TRBV7-9 with TRBJ2-1; D is uncertain. The CDR3 covers 12 residues. V was pared by 3 bases and J by 8 bases, with 8 bases between. The V gene's germline CDR1 is SEHNR and CDR2 FQNEAQ (reference sequence). In DNA, the CDR3 is TGTGCCAGCAGCTTTAACTCGTATGAGCAGTTCTTC. Amino acid sequence: CASSFNSYEQFF.

The chain joins TRBV6-6 to TRBJ2-7; D is unresolved. Trimming cost V 0 bases and J 6 bases, with 6 bases left between them. This CDR3 spans 12 amino acids. The germline gives CDR1 MNHNY, CDR2 SVGAGI (reference sequence). In nucleotides, the CDR3 is TGTGCCAGCAGTTACTCGGACGGCGAGCAGTACTTC. This gives the protein CASSYSDGEQYF.

V gene TRBV10-3 combines with J gene TRBJ2-1; 7 bases align to TRBD2. V lost 3 bases, J lost 2 bases, and 7 bases stayed unmatched. The CDR3 runs 16 residues. CDR1 and CDR2 (germline): ENHRY, SYGVKD. The CDR3 here is CAISDDLGGPYNEQFF. The DNA of the CDR3 is TGTGCCATCAGTGATGATTTGGGAGGGCCCTACAATGAGCAGTTCTTC.

CDR3 sequence: CASSSTSGRAADTQYF. CDR3 bases: TGTGCCAGCAGCTCGACTAGCGGGAGGGCCGCAGATACGCAGTATTTT. This chain joins TRBV7-9 and TRBJ2-3; 14 bases agree with TRBD2. CDR1 is SEHNR, CDR2 FQNEAQ, per germline (reference sequence). Trimming removed 4 bases from V and 4 bases from J; junction bases left unmatched: 4. This CDR3 region has 16 residues.

The V call is TRBV6-6, the J call TRBJ1-2, with D tentatively TRBD1 (5 bases). CDR3 length: 12 residues. Trimming took 10 bases from V and 4 from J, leaving 13 bases between them. Germline V gene data show CDR1 as MNHNY and CDR2 as SVGAGI (reference sequence). In DNA, the CDR3 is TGTGCCATCAACGACGGGGGCTATGGCTACACCTTC. Translating it yields CAINDGGYGYTF.

The rearrangement joins TRBV6-1 to TRBJ2-7; D may be TRBD1 or TRBD2 (5 bases each). The CDR3 spans 13 residues. Germline values: CDR1 MNHNS, CDR2 SASEGT. Between the trimmed V and J ends, which lost 9 bases and 0 bases, there was a span of 12 bases. For the CDR3, the DNA is TGTGCCAGAGGGGACCTGAGCTCCTACGAGCAGTACTTC. It translates to CARGDLSSYEQYF.

A remark on this clone: Other DNA sequences within the sample encode an identical CDR3. The rearrangement uses TRBV5-1 and TRBJ2-1, with D unclear. The ends were cut back, 1 base at V and 0 bases at J, with 2 bases in the middle. The CDR3 loop spans 13 amino acids. The V gene's germline CDR1 is SGHRS and CDR2 YFSETQ. CDR3 sequence reads: CASSLSSYNEQFF. CDR3 nucleotide sequence: TGCGCCAGCAGCTTGAGCTCCTACAATGAGCAGTTCTTC. Combining the CDR3 with reference TRBV5-1 and TRBJ2-1 gives the whole variable domain KAGVTQTPRYLIKTRGQQVTLSCSPISGHRSVSWYQQTPGQGLQFLFEYFSETQRNKGNFPGRFSGRQFSNSRSEMNVSTLELGDSALYLCASSLSSYNEQFFGPGTRLTVL.

The chain carries TRBV29-1 and TRBJ2-5, with D possibly TRBD2 on 6 matching bases. V lost 3 bases to trimming and J lost 5 bases, with 22 bases between them. Looked up from germline, CDR1 is SQVTM and CDR2 is ANQGSEA. The CDR3 covers 16 residues. The CDR3 DNA reads as TGCAGCGTTGATGACTCCTCGATGGGAGGTATGGAGACCCAGTACTTC. This encodes CSVDDSSMGGMETQYF.

The chain combines TRBV28 with TRBJ2-5, with D possibly being TRBD1 or TRBD2 (7 bases each). The CDR3 consists of 14 residues. The V and J ends lost 4 bases and 7 bases respectively, with 16 bases between them. Germline loops: CDR1 MDHEN, CDR2 SYDVKM. The CDR3 here is CASSWGGEGATQYF. The CDR3 nucleotides read TGTGCCAGCAGTTGGGGAGGGGAGGGGGCGACCCAGTACTTC.

This sequence joins TRBV9 and TRBJ2-1; 13 bases map to TRBD2. This CDR3 has 19 residues. V lost 0 bases to trimming and J lost 0 bases; unmatched junction nucleotides: 6. In germline, CDR1 is SGDLS, CDR2 YYNGEE. The CDR3 DNA reads TGTGCCAGCAGCGTAGAGGGACTAGCGGGAATAAGCTCCTACAATGAGCAGTTCTTC. Translated: CASSVEGLAGISSYNEQFF.

This chain connects TRBV6-5 to TRBJ2-1; TRBD1 might be the D (6 bases). The V end was cut by 6 bases, the J end by 3 bases, with 15 bases between. The germline V gene encodes CDR1 MNHEY and CDR2 SVGAGI. The CDR3 consists of 15 residues. The CDR3 DNA sequence: TGTGCCAGCAGCCTTACCGGGACAAACTACAATGAGCAGTTCTTC. Translation gives CASSLTGTNYNEQFF.

V and J are TRBV11-2 and TRBJ2-5; 9 nucleotides line up with TRBD1. The CDR3 consists of 16 residues. V was pared by 3 bases and J by 1 base, with 6 bases of the junction left unmatched. Per the germline V gene, CDR1 is SGHAT and CDR2 is FQNNGV. CDR3 region: CASSFGRDRAQETQYF. DNA of the CDR3: TGTGCCAGCAGCTTCGGCCGGGACAGGGCCCAAGAGACCCAGTACTTC. The full variable domain, in which reference TRBV11-2 and TRBJ2-5 provide the parts outside the CDR3, is EAGVAQSPRYKIIEKRQSVAFWCNPISGHATLYWYQQILGQGPKLLIQFQNNGVVDDSQLPKDRFSAERLKGVDSTLKIQPAKLEDSAVYLCASSFGRDRAQETQYFGPGTRLLVL.